This is a list of T cell receptor beta chains from one sample in a study of shared clonotypes between healthy human individuals. The repertoire was sequenced with immunoSEQ multiplex PCR; TCRdb's copy has only in-frame clones and lacks some. The sample has roughly 2,500,000 clones, more than 85% seen once. The source material was naive CD4+ T cells from PBMCs. Receptor source: a man aged 18-30 years in good health. Some clones in this sample may be carry-over from other donors' samples. Each CDR3 is given with its conserved first and last residue. Fields, in order: D gene, V gene, J gene, CDR3 DNA, CDR3 protein. A D gene is named only where the DNA matches it firmly.

d_call: NA; v_call: TRBV2; j_call: TRBJ1-4; cdr3_nt: TGTGCCAGCAGCAAGGAAAGAGGAAAACTGTTTTTT; cdr3_aa: CASSKERGKLFF
d_call: NA; v_call: TRBV18; j_call: TRBJ2-1; cdr3_nt: TGTGCCAGCTCAGGAGTTGAGCAGTTCTTC; cdr3_aa: CASSGVEQFF
d_call: NA; v_call: TRBV6-1; j_call: TRBJ1-2; cdr3_nt: TGTGCCAGCACCGGAGGACAGCTCTATGGCTACACCTTC; cdr3_aa: CASTGGQLYGYTF
d_call: NA; v_call: TRBV7-2; j_call: TRBJ2-5; cdr3_nt: TGTGCCAGCAGCTACCATCAAGAGACCCAGTACTTC; cdr3_aa: CASSYHQETQYF
d_call: NA; v_call: TRBV18; j_call: TRBJ1-2; cdr3_nt: TGTGCCAGCTCCCCGGGGGGCAACTATGGCTACACCTTC; cdr3_aa: CASSPGGNYGYTF
d_call: NA; v_call: TRBV9; j_call: TRBJ1-2; cdr3_nt: TGTGCCAGCAGCGCCCAGGGTGGGGATGGCTACACCTTC; cdr3_aa: CASSAQGGDGYTF
d_call: NA; v_call: TRBV7-2; j_call: TRBJ2-3; cdr3_nt: TGTGCCAGCAGCTTAGGGGGCGGGGGCACAGATACGCAGTATTTT; cdr3_aa: CASSLGGGGTDTQYF
d_call: NA; v_call: TRBV10-3; j_call: TRBJ2-7; cdr3_nt: TGTGCCATCAGTGAGTCGATGGCGTACTACGAGCAGTACTTC; cdr3_aa: CAISESMAYYEQYF
d_call: NA; v_call: TRBV5-1; j_call: TRBJ1-2; cdr3_nt: TGCGCCAGCAGCTTGGGGGAACGACTAATCTCGGGGTATGGCTACACCTTC; cdr3_aa: CASSLGERLISGYGYTF
d_call: TRBD2; v_call: TRBV5-4; j_call: TRBJ2-1; cdr3_nt: TGTGCCAGCAGCTCAATACTAGCGGGAGGGACCAATGAGCAGTTCTTC; cdr3_aa: CASSSILAGGTNEQFF
d_call: NA; v_call: TRBV19; j_call: TRBJ2-7; cdr3_nt: TGTGCCAGTAGTGGGTTGGACAGACTAGCCTACGAGCAGTACTTC; cdr3_aa: CASSGLDRLAYEQYF
d_call: NA; v_call: TRBV12-1; j_call: TRBJ1-5; cdr3_nt: TGTGCCAGCAGCTTTGTGTTGGATAAATATAGCAATCAGCCCCAGCATTTT; cdr3_aa: CASSFVLDKYSNQPQHF
d_call: NA; v_call: TRBV19; j_call: TRBJ1-1; cdr3_nt: TGTGCCAGTACCCAAGGGGGGGGCACTGAAGCTTTCTTT; cdr3_aa: CASTQGGGTEAFF
d_call: NA; v_call: TRBV15; j_call: TRBJ2-3; cdr3_nt: TGTGCCACCAGCAGAGAGGGGGGAGGATGGGCAGATACGCAGTATTTT; cdr3_aa: CATSREGGGWADTQYF
d_call: NA; v_call: TRBV7-6; j_call: TRBJ2-7; cdr3_nt: TGTGCCAGCAGCTCTGGGGCTACCTCCTACGAGCAGTACTTC; cdr3_aa: CASSSGATSYEQYF
d_call: TRBD2; v_call: TRBV29-1; j_call: TRBJ2-4; cdr3_nt: TGCAGCGTCGGGGGACTAGCGGGGGGAAACATTCAGTACTTC; cdr3_aa: CSVGGLAGGNIQYF
d_call: NA; v_call: TRBV2; j_call: TRBJ2-1; cdr3_nt: TGTGCCAGCAGTGTAGGGAGGAGGGGTCCCAATGAGCAGTTCTTC; cdr3_aa: CASSVGRRGPNEQFF